These 24 T cell receptor beta chains came from one sample sequenced in a study of a mutant IDH1 vaccine in newly diagnosed glioma. No antigen is known for these receptors. Here immunoSEQ multiplex PCR was the method, and the copy in TCRdb shows in-frame clones only, minus some. The sample contains about 130,000 clones, 80% of which appear only once. Described time point: week 11, during vaccination. The investigators gave 300 ug of mutant IDH1 20-mer peptide in each vaccine dose, together with topical imiquimod. Sample: PBMCs, taken from a glioma patient whose treatment included an IDH1 peptide vaccine. The receptors stem from a man aged 40-50 years with glioma.

The chain uses TRBV4-2 and TRBJ2-1; 8 bases are a match to TRBD2. Germline loops: CDR1 LGHNA, CDR2 YNFKEQ. Unmatched junction bases numbered 6, after V lost 1 base and J lost 4 bases. The length of the CDR3 is 16 residues. CDR3 bases: TGTGCCAGCAGCCAAGTGGGGACTAGTAATTACAATGAGCAGTTCTTC. Encoded protein: CASSQVGTSNYNEQFF.

The gene calls are TRBV5-1 and TRBJ2-2; 9 nucleotides match TRBD2. The CDR3 is made up of 16 amino acids. V gave up 4 bases and J gave up 2 bases; unmatched junction bases: 6. The germline V gene has CDR1 SGHRS and CDR2 YFSETQ. The CDR3 region is CASSHSGGLNTGELFF. CDR3 DNA: TGCGCCAGCAGCCATAGCGGGGGCCTTAACACCGGGGAGCTGTTTTTT.

In DNA, the CDR3 is TGTGCCAGCAGCCTCGGGACAGGGGGCTTGGGGTACCAAGAGACCCAGTACTTC. This codes for CASSLGTGGLGYQETQYF. V usage is TRBV7-9 and J usage is TRBJ2-5; 12 nucleotides align to TRBD1. The V gene's germline CDR1 is SEHNR and CDR2 FQNEAQ (reference sequence). CDR3 length: 18 amino acids. V gave up 5 bases and J gave up 0 bases; unmatched junction bases: 10.

This clone was picked up a small number of times. The CDR3 nucleotides are TGTGCCAGTAGTATAGGGGCCGGGGGAGGCACTGAAGCTTTCTTT. Its protein is CASSIGAGGGTEAFF. V gene TRBV19 combines with J gene TRBJ1-1, with D maybe TRBD1 (5 bases). The CDR3 has 15 amino acids. The germline CDR1 and CDR2 sequences are LNHDA and SQIVND (reference sequence). V shed 1 base and J shed 4 bases, with 13 bases lying between them.

A remark on this clone: This same CDR3 is encoded by further DNA sequences in the sample. The V call is TRBV7-6, the J call TRBJ1-5; D call uncertain. Germline values: CDR1 SGHVS, CDR2 FNYEAQ. With 5 bases removed from V and 5 bases from J, the gap between germline ends came to 10 bases. CDR3 length: 13 residues. This CDR3 is CASSLARDQPQHF. The CDR3 region has the DNA TGTGCCAGCAGCCTCGCTCGGGATCAGCCCCAGCATTTT.

The chain employs TRBV28 and TRBJ2-7; no clear D. V lost 10 bases and J 0 bases, leaving 13 bases between the germline ends. The CDR3 consists of 13 residues. Germline V gene sequence: CDR1 MDHEN, CDR2 SYDVKM. CDR3 amino acids: CATSPSVSYEQYF. CDR3 sequence (DNA): TGTGCCACTAGTCCTTCCGTCTCCTACGAGCAGTACTTC.

The CDR3 DNA sequence: TGTGCCAGCAGCCCCCTTGGCAGGGGGTCCTACGAGCAGTACTTC. Its translation: CASSPLGRGSYEQYF. V gene TRBV14 combines with J gene TRBJ2-7; TRBD1 agrees at 7 bases. The CDR3 has 15 residues. Losses at the gene ends were 4 bases for V and 1 base for J; bases not matched to a gene: 7. Germline V gene lookup returns CDR1 SGHDN and CDR2 FVKESK.

This clone was recorded a few times. V gene TRBV9 combines with J gene TRBJ2-1, with no clear D. CDR3 length: 15 residues. Germline-derived CDR1 and CDR2 are SGDLS and YYNGEE. V was clipped by 3 bases and J by 7 bases, with 17 bases between them. This chain's CDR3 is CASSASPWRLNEQFF. The CDR3 bases are TGTGCCAGCAGCGCGTCCCCTTGGCGGCTGAATGAGCAGTTCTTC.

The rearrangement joins TRBV5-1 to TRBJ2-7; maybe TRBD2 (5 bases). Trimming shortened V by 0 bases and J by 0 bases, and 10 bases separated the two germline ends. The CDR3 extends over 15 amino acids. Looked up from germline, CDR1 is SGHRS and CDR2 is YFSETQ. CDR3: CASSLALGSSYEQYF. The CDR3 DNA is TGCGCCAGCAGCTTGGCCTTAGGGAGCTCCTACGAGCAGTACTTC. Full variable domain (missing parts from reference TRBV5-1 and TRBJ2-7): KAGVTQTPRYLIKTRGQQVTLSCSPISGHRSVSWYQQTPGQGLQFLFEYFSETQRNKGNFPGRFSGRQFSNSRSEMNVSTLELGDSALYLCASSLALGSSYEQYFGPGTRLTVT.

The gene calls are TRBV25-1 and TRBJ2-7, with D perhaps being TRBD1 or TRBD2 (6 bases each). This CDR3 spans 14 amino acids. Trimming removed 8 bases from V and 5 bases from J, with 19 bases in between. The germline CDR1 and CDR2 sequences are MGHDK and SYGVNS. CDR3 loop: CASRRSGGIDEQYF. Here the CDR3 DNA reads TGTGCCAGCCGGCGGTCCGGGGGCATCGACGAGCAGTACTTC.

The chain carries TRBV18 and TRBJ2-4, with D possibly matching TRBD1 (6 bases). The CDR3 covers 16 residues. Germline V gene data show CDR1 as KGHSH and CDR2 as LQKENI. Trimming pared 4 bases from V and 0 bases from J, leaving 13 bases between. CDR3 DNA sequence: TGTGCCAGCTCACTTACAGGGTTCCTAGCCAAAAACATTCAGTACTTC. This gives the protein CASSLTGFLAKNIQYF.

J is TRBJ2-2 and V is TRBV11-3; D is uncertain. Trimming removed 5 bases at V and 3 bases at J, with 4 bases between. Germline CDR1 reads SGHNT; CDR2 reads YENEEA. The CDR3 is made up of 12 amino acids. The CDR3 DNA follows: TGTGCCAGCAGCATACACACCGGGGAGCTGTTTTTT. Its translation: CASSIHTGELFF.

The genes are TRBV2 and TRBJ2-3; TRBD2 aligns across 10 bases. V shed 3 bases, J shed 4 bases, and the junction held 1 base outside the gene matches. From germline, CDR1 is SNHLY and CDR2 FYNNEI. CDR3 length equals 14 residues. The CDR3 protein is CASSELAGADTQYF. CDR3 in DNA: TGTGCCAGCAGTGAGCTAGCGGGAGCAGATACGCAGTATTTT.

The J gene is TRBJ2-7, the V gene TRBV7-2, with 7 bases aligning to TRBD1. The ends lost 7 bases at V and 4 bases at J; junction bases unmatched: 13. Germline V CDR1 and CDR2: SGHTA, FQGNSA. The CDR3 is 15 residues long. The CDR3 protein is CASTYDREGFYEQYF. DNA for the CDR3: TGTGCCAGCACCTACGACAGGGAAGGGTTTTACGAGCAGTACTTC.

The chain employs TRBV4-3 and TRBJ1-2; tentative D call: TRBD1 (6 bases). Germline-derived CDR1 and CDR2 are LGHNA and YSLEER. The CDR3 runs 15 residues. The V gene lost 4 bases and the J gene lost 3 bases, with 15 bases spanning the gap. CDR3 DNA: TGCGCCAGCAGCCTTACAATCAGGGGTGACTATGGCTACACCTTC. This encodes CASSLTIRGDYGYTF.

About this clone: The junction departs from germline at one end; a sequencing error may be responsible. The rearrangement joins TRBV11-3 to TRBJ1-5; the D is unclear. Germline CDR1 and CDR2: SGHNT and YENEEA. The CDR3 runs to 12 residues. CDR3 region: CASSLFIDNRNF. In DNA form, the CDR3 reads TGTGCCAGCAGCTTATTTATCGACAATCGGAATTTT.

This chain joins TRBV6-5 and TRBJ1-1; 7 bases align to TRBD1. The ends lost 6 bases at V and 3 bases at J; junction bases unmatched: 7. The CDR3 consists of 14 residues. CDR1 and CDR2 (germline): MNHEY, SVGAGI. The CDR3 bases are TGTGCCAGCAGAGGAGGGGGCTGGGACACTGAAGCTTTCTTT. It is translated as CASRGGGWDTEAFF.

V and J are TRBV7-2 and TRBJ2-5; 7 bases agree with TRBD2. Germline V CDR1 and CDR2: SGHTA, FQGNSA. The CDR3 contains 14 residues. Trimming at V came to 4 bases and at J to 2 bases, leaving 4 bases not matched to a gene. Here the CDR3 reads CASSSSGAQETQYF. For the CDR3, the DNA is TGTGCCAGCAGCTCCAGCGGGGCTCAAGAGACCCAGTACTTC.

The chain is built from TRBV5-4 and TRBJ2-5; a possible D gene is TRBD1 (6 bases). V was trimmed by 0 bases and J by 4 bases, leaving 10 bases between them. This CDR3 has 14 amino acids. Germline values: CDR1 SGHNT, CDR2 YYREEE (reference sequence). CDR3 loop: CASSLGARGETQYF. For the CDR3, the DNA is TGTGCCAGCAGCTTGGGAGCCAGGGGAGAGACCCAGTACTTC.

In this sample, this clone turned up once. This rearrangement joins TRBV7-9 to TRBJ1-1, with D perhaps TRBD1 (5 bases). The V gene's germline CDR1 is SEHNR and CDR2 FQNEAQ (reference sequence). V lost 1 base to trimming and J lost 4 bases, with 13 bases between them. This CDR3 comprises 15 residues. CDR3 protein: CASSLGREGSTEAFF. The CDR3 nucleotides read TGTGCCAGCAGCTTAGGAAGGGAGGGGAGCACTGAAGCTTTCTTT.

J is TRBJ2-1 and V is TRBV5-4, with 7 nucleotides matching TRBD2. This CDR3 is 15 amino acids long. Germline CDR1 and CDR2: SGHNT and YYREEE (reference sequence). The trim removed 0 bases at V and 7 bases at J, leaving 7 bases unmatched. CDR3 bases: TGTGCCAGCAGCTTGGTTTTAGCGGGCAGTAATGAGCAGTTCTTC. It is translated as CASSLVLAGSNEQFF. The full variable domain, completed using reference TRBV5-4 and TRBJ2-1, is ETGVTQSPTHLIKTRGQQVTLRCSSQSGHNTVSWYQQALGQGPQFIFQYYREEENGRGNFPPRFSGLQFPNYSSELNVNALELDDSALYLCASSLVLAGSNEQFFGPGTRLTVL.

The chain carries TRBV5-1 and TRBJ1-2; D uncertain. Trimming took 0 bases from V and 10 from J, leaving 19 bases between them. The germline gives CDR1 SGHRS, CDR2 YFSETQ. The CDR3 contains 15 residues. For the CDR3, the DNA is TGCGCCAGCAGCTTGGACCCAGACATAGCCTATATCTACACCTTC. It yields the protein CASSLDPDIAYIYTF.

The gene calls are TRBV5-4 and TRBJ2-1; D unclear. CDR1 and CDR2 (germline): SGHNT, YYREEE (reference sequence). The CDR3 extends over 13 amino acids. V was clipped by 1 base and J by 6 bases, with 8 bases between them. CDR3 coding DNA: TGTGCCAGCAGCTTGTCTTCCCGCAATGAGCAGTTCTTC. Translating gives CASSLSSRNEQFF.

The genes are TRBV7-3 and TRBJ1-1; no reliable D call. The ends were cut back, 0 bases at V and 4 bases at J, with 9 bases in the middle. CDR3 length equals 14 residues. Germline lookup yields CDR1 SGHTA and CDR2 FQGTGA. CDR3 sequence: CASSLTGLSTEAFF. In DNA, the CDR3 is TGTGCCAGCAGCTTAACAGGATTGAGCACTGAAGCTTTCTTT.